This T cell receptor beta chain was profiled in a study of long-term antiretroviral therapy in people with HIV. CDR1 is KGHSH and CDR2 is LQKENI in the germline V gene. V trimming: 2 bases; J trimming: 0 bases; junction bases outside the gene matches: 3. The length of the CDR3 is 17 residues. Running of the v3.0 immunoSEQ assay took place at survey level. Here immunoSEQ multiplex PCR was the method, and the copy in TCRdb shows in-frame clones only, minus some. The repertoire holds about 39,000 clones, with more than 80% as singletons. The sequenced sample was unsorted PBMCs, obtained 3.1 years after starting antiretroviral therapy. This chain joins TRBV18 and TRBJ2-6; 8 positions agree with TRBD1. This TCR was recovered from a woman aged 45-60 years with HIV. In DNA form, the CDR3 reads TGTGCCAGCTCACCAGGGACAGGACGCTCTGGGGCCAACGTCCTGACTTTC. Residues: CASSPGTGRSGANVLTF.